This T cell receptor beta chain originates from a study of shared clonotypes between healthy human individuals. Across the whole study: Researchers assigned three CD4 naive, three CD4 memory, two CD8 naive and one CD8 memory plate to each donor.

The CDR3 runs 13 residues. Losses at the gene ends were 4 bases for V and 7 bases for J; bases not matched to a gene: 3. Per germline, CDR1 MNHNS and CDR2 SASEGT. Only one count was recorded for this clone. Its antigen remains unknown. Distinct nucleotide sequences in the sample also encode this CDR3. Clones were read by immunoSEQ multiplex PCR, and TCRdb kept only the in-frame ones, dropping some. This table has some 2.1 million clones, approximately 95% appearing once. Broader study findings: Limitation of the genetic and exposure-history diversity represented came from the few donors.

This receptor was obtained from a man younger than 35 in good health. This sequence joins TRBV6-1 and TRBJ1-4; 7 bases agree with TRBD1. Sequenced input: naive CD4+ T cells sorted from blood. Specified subset: CD45RA+ positively selected. CDR3 bases: TGTGCCAGCAGTGGACAGGGCGGTGAAAAACTGTTTTTT. Its translation: CASSGQGGEKLFF.